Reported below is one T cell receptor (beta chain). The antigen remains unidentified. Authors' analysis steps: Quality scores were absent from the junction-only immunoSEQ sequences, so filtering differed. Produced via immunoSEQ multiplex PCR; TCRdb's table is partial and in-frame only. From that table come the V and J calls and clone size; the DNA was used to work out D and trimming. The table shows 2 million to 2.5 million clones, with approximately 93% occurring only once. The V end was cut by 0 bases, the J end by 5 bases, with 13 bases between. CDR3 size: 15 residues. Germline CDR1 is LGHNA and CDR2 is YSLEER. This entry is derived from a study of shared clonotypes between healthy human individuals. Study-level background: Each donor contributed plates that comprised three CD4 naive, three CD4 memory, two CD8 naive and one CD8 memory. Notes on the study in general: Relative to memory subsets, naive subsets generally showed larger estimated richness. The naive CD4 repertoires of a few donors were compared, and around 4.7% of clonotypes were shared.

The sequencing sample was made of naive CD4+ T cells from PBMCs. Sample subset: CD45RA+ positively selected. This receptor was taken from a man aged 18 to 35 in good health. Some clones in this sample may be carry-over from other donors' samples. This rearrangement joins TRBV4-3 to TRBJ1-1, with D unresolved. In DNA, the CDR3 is TGCGCCAGCAGCCAAGATATAGAGGGTAGTACTGAAGCTTTCTTT. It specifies CASSQDIEGSTEAFF.